These 13 T cell receptor beta chains were sequenced from one sample in a study of CD8 T cells in ankylosing spondylitis. MiXCR was run by TCRdb on the 5' RACE reads, yielding one entry per CDR3 protein. The sample shows 150,000 to 200,000 distinct CDR3 sequences, around 13% of them seen only once. Sequenced input: blood, either unsorted or a sorted T cell fraction (not recorded which). All receptors come from a female donor with ankylosing spondylitis or in good health (not recorded which).

This clonotype has at least ten counts. In DNA, the CDR3 is TGTGCCAGCAGCTTCTATTCCAGGGATGAAGCTTTCTTT. This sequence encodes CASSFYSRDEAFF. V gene TRBV7-2 combines with J gene TRBJ1-1, with D maybe TRBD1 (5 bases). This CDR3 is 13 amino acids long. Germline CDR1 and CDR2: SGHTA and FQGNSA. Trimming removed 3 bases from V and 7 bases from J, with 12 bases in between.

This clonotype was seen at least ten times. The J gene is TRBJ2-1, the V gene TRBV29-1, with unresolved D. The V gene lost 7 bases and the J gene lost 7 bases, with 14 bases spanning the gap. Looked up from germline, CDR1 is SQVTM and CDR2 is ANQGSEA. There are 12 residues in the CDR3. CDR3 residues: CSGARWSNEQFF. CDR3 sequence (DNA): TGCAGCGGGGCTCGGTGGAGTAATGAGCAGTTCTTC.

This clonotype was counted between two and nine times. The rearrangement joins TRBV24-1 to TRBJ1-6; D gene ambiguous. The CDR3 consists of 12 residues. CDR1 and CDR2 (germline): KGHDR, SFDVKD. The V end was cut by 0 bases, the J end by 12 bases, with 5 bases between. CDR3 nucleotide sequence: TGTGCCACCAGTGATTTGAAGGGACCCCTCCACTTT. Translation gives CATSDLKGPLHF.

This clonotype has only a few counts. The rearrangement joins TRBV5-6 to TRBJ1-2; D uncertain. The V and J ends lost 4 bases and 5 bases respectively, with 15 bases between them. The CDR3 extends over 14 amino acids. CDR1 SGHDT and CDR2 YYEEEE come from the germline V gene. This chain's CDR3 is CASSEGRLEYGYTF. As DNA, the CDR3 is TGTGCCAGCAGCGAAGGACGGCTTGAGTATGGCTACACCTTC.

Points on this clonotype: At one end the junction does not follow the germline gene, possibly because of a read error. The V call is TRBV5-1, the J call TRBJ1-1; D possibly corresponds to TRBD1 (5 bases). The germline CDR1 and CDR2 sequences are SGHRS and YFSETQ. The CDR3 runs to 14 residues. This chain's CDR3 is CVSSPGTGGTEAFF. In nucleotides, the CDR3 is TGCGTCAGCAGCCCTGGGACGGGGGGCACTGAAGCTTTCTTT.

The chain is built from TRBV9 and TRBJ2-7, with TRBD2 matching over 13 bases. The CDR3 runs to 15 residues. Germline V gives CDR1 SGDLS, CDR2 YYNGEE. Losses at the gene ends were 4 bases for V and 7 bases for J; bases not matched to a gene: 8. This chain's CDR3 is CASSTGTSGMGEQYF. In nucleotides, the CDR3 is TGTGCCAGCAGCACCGGGACTAGCGGGATGGGAGAGCAGTACTTC.

In this sample, this clonotype turned up many times. CDR3 protein: CASSRTTLGNPGNTIYF. As DNA, the CDR3 is TGTGCCAGCAGCAGAACTACCCTGGGGAATCCTGGAAACACCATATATTTT. The J gene is TRBJ1-3, the V gene TRBV21-1; no DNA check was done on the table's D call, TRBD1. TRBV21-1 is flagged as a pseudogene. The CDR3 runs 17 residues.

This clonotype has a count of ten or more. The J gene is TRBJ1-1, the V gene TRBV6-1; TRBD1 matches 10 bases. With V trimmed by 6 bases and J by 5 bases, 9 bases remained unmatched. Germline V gene sequence: CDR1 MNHNS, CDR2 SASEGT. There are 15 residues in the CDR3. The CDR3 region is CASSTWTGGRTEAFF. The CDR3 nucleotides read TGTGCCAGCAGCACCTGGACAGGGGGAAGGACTGAAGCTTTCTTT.

This clonotype has a count of ten or more. The chain carries TRBV9 and TRBJ1-2; no reliable D call. Germline CDR1 SGDLS, CDR2 YYNGEE. Trimming took 1 base from V and 2 from J, leaving 12 bases between them. CDR3 length equals 15 residues. CDR3: CASSVSDDLNYGYTF. The CDR3 DNA reads TGTGCCAGCAGCGTAAGCGACGACCTGAACTATGGCTACACCTTC.

CDR3 DNA: TGTGCCAGCAGCAAAGGGGGCTCCTACACTGAAGCTTTCTTT. Its translation is CASSKGGSYTEAFF. The chain combines TRBV7-9 with TRBJ1-1; 7 bases are shared with TRBD1. This CDR3 is 14 amino acids long. CDR1 SEHNR and CDR2 FQNEAQ come from the germline V gene (reference sequence). V was clipped by 5 bases and J by 3 bases; unmatched bases: 6.

This clonotype came up many times. The chain has TRBV20-1 and TRBJ2-7; 7 bases align to TRBD2. This CDR3 spans 14 amino acids. Unmatched junction bases numbered 9, after V lost 3 bases and J lost 4 bases. Looked up from germline, CDR1 is DFQATT and CDR2 is SNEGSKA (reference sequence). The CDR3 region has the DNA TGCAGTGCTAGCATCCCAGCGGGAACTTACGAGCAGTACTTC. Its translation is CSASIPAGTYEQYF.

With regard to this clonotype: This sequence may be a read error, since a much larger clone differs from it by one base. The chain uses TRBV7-7 and TRBJ2-3, with TRBD2 matching over 8 bases. The CDR3 totals 16 residues. The germline gives CDR1 SSHAT, CDR2 FNYEAQ (reference sequence). CDR3 protein: CVSSSSSSGFTGTQYF. In nucleotides, the CDR3 is TGTGTCAGCAGCTCCTCCTCTAGCGGGTTCACTGGTACGCAGTATTTT.

This clonotype was seen ten or more times. The rearrangement uses TRBV6-6 and TRBJ2-3; D not resolved. This CDR3 has 13 residues. Deletions cut 7 bases from V and 3 bases from J, with 11 bases between. Germline CDR1 MNHNY, CDR2 SVGAGI (reference sequence). CDR3 sequence reads: CASTQIPTDTQYF. In DNA, the CDR3 is TGTGCCAGCACTCAAATACCGACAGATACGCAGTATTTT.